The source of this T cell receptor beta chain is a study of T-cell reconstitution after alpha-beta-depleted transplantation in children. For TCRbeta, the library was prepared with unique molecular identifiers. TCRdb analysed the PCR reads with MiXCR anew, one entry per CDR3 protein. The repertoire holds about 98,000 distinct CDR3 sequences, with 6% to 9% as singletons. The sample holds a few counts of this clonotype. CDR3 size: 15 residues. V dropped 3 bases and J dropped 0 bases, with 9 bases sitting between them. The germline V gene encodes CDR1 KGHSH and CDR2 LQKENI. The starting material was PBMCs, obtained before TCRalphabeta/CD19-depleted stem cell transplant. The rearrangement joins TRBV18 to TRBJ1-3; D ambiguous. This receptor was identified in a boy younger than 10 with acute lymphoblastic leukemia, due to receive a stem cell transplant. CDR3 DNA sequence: TGTGCCAGCTCACCCGATTGGTACTCTGGAAACACCATATATTTT. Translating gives CASSPDWYSGNTIYF.